This T cell receptor (beta chain) was found in a study of CXCR3-negative and CXCR3-positive naive CD8 T cells. Study at large: Each library gave roughly 1.4 +/- 0.3 million of approximately 130 million TRB reads. Study-level results: In cryopreserved cells, CXCR3 expression partially decreased, and fresh PBMCs were used in most assays.

Through 5' RACE with UMI labels, the TRB cDNA libraries were prepared. TCRdb reprocessed the 5' RACE reads; each CDR3 protein has one entry and no DNA is given. The table for this sample gives 45,000 to 65,000 distinct CDR3 sequences. The CDR3 is 12 residues long. Germline V gives CDR1 MNHNY, CDR2 SVGAGI (reference sequence). A word on this clonotype: The antigen is not known.

The receptor comes from a human donor in good health. Some clones in this sample may be carry-over from other donors' samples. This rearrangement joins TRBV6-6 to TRBJ1-1; TCRdb picks TRBD1, but there is no DNA to check that call. Sequenced input: memory CD8+ T cells from blood. The CDR3 loop reads CASWRGATEAFF.